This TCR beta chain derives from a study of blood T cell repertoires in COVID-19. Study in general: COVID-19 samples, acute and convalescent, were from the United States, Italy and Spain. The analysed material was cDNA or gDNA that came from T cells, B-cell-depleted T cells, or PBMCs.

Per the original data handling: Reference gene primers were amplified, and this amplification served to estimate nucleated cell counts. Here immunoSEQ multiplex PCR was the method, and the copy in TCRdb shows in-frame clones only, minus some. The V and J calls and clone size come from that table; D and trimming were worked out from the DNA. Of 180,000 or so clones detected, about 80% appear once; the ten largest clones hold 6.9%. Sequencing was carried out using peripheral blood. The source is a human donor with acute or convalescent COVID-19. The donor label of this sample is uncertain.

The CDR3 DNA sequence: TGTGCCAGCAGCCTCTGGCGGGCCAACGTCCTGACTTTC. Translated: CASSLWRANVLTF. The chain uses TRBV11-2 and TRBJ2-6; D not certain. CDR3 length: 13 residues. V shed 5 bases and J shed 5 bases, with 7 bases lying between them. Germline values: CDR1 SGHAT, CDR2 FQNNGV.